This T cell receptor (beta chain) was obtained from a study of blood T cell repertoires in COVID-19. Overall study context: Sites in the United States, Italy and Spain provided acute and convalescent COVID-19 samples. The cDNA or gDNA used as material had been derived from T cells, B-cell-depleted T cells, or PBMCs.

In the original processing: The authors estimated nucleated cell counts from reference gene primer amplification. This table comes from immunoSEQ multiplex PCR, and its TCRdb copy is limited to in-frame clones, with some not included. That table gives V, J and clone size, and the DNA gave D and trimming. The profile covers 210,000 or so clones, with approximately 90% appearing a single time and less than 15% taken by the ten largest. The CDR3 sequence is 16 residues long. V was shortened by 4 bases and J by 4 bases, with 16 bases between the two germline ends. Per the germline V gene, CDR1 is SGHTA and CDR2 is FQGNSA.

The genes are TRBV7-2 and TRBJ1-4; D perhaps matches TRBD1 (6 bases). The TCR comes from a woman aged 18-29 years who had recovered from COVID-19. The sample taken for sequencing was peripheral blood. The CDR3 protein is CASSSRRGRGNEKLFF. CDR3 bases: TGTGCCAGCAGCTCCCGGCGGGGGCGAGGTAATGAAAAACTGTTTTTT.